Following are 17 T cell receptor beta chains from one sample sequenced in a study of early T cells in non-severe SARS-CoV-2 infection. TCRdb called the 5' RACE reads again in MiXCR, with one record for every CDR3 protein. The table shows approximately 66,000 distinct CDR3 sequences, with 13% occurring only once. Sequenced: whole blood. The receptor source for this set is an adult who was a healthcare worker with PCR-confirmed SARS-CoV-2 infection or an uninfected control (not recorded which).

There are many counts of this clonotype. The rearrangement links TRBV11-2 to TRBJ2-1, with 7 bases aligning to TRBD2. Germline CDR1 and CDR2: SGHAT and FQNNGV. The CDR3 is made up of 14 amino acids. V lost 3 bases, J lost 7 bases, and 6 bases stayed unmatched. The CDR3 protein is CASSFLGRGNEQFF. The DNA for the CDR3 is TGTGCCAGCAGCTTCCTTGGGCGGGGGAATGAGCAGTTCTTC.

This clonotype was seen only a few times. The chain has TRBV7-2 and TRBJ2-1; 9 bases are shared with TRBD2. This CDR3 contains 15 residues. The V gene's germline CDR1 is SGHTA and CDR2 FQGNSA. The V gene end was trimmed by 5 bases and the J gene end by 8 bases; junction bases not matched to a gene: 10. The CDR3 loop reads CASSPLSGGYDEQFF. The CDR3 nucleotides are TGTGCCAGCAGCCCCTTGAGCGGGGGGTACGATGAGCAGTTCTTC.

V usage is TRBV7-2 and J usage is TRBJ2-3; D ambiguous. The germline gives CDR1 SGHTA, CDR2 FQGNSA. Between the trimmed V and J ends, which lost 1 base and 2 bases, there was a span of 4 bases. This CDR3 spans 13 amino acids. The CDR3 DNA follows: TGTGCCAGCAGCTTAGAGTACACAGATACGCAGTATTTT. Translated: CASSLEYTDTQYF.

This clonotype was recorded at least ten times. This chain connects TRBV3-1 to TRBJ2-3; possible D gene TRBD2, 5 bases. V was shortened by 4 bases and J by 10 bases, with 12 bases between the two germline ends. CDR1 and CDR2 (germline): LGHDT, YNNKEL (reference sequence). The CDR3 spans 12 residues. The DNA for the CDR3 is TGTGCCAGCAGCCCGACTCCCGGGGCGCAGTATTTT. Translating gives CASSPTPGAQYF.

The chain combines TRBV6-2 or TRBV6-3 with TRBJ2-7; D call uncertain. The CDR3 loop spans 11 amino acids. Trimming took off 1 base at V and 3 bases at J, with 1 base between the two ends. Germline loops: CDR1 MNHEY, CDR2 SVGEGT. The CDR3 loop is CASSYYYEQYF. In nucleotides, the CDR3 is TGTGCCAGCAGTTACTACTACGAGCAGTACTTC.

DNA for the CDR3: TGTGCCAGCAGTTTGCCTAGCTTTCCCTACGAGCAGTACTTC. Translated, it gives CASSLPSFPYEQYF. V usage is TRBV28 and J usage is TRBJ2-7; a possible D gene is TRBD2 (5 bases). Germline V gene data show CDR1 as MDHEN and CDR2 as SYDVKM. V lost 3 bases and J 2 bases, leaving 11 bases between the germline ends. This CDR3 has 14 residues.

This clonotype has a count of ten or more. The CDR3 DNA reads as TGCGCCAGCAGTCTCCAGGCTTACAATGAGCAGTTCTTC. Its translation is CASSLQAYNEQFF. The genes are TRBV23-1 and TRBJ2-1; no reliable D call. TRBV23-1 qualifies as an ORF whose function is uncertain. V was trimmed by 4 bases and J by 4 bases, leaving 8 bases between them. CDR3 length: 13 residues.

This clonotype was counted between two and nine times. The CDR3 DNA reads as TGTGCCAGCAGATACCTCGGGGCCGCCACCTACGAGCAGTACTTC. Encoded protein: CASRYLGAATYEQYF. This chain joins TRBV5-6 and TRBJ2-7, with D perhaps being TRBD1 or TRBD2 (5 bases each). The germline gives CDR1 SGHDT, CDR2 YYEEEE. V lost 5 bases to trimming and J lost 2 bases, with 17 bases between them. This CDR3 has 15 amino acids.

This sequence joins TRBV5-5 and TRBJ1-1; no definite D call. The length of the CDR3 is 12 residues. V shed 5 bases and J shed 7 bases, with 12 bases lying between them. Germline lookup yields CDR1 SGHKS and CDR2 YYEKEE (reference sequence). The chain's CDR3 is CASSPLGGEAFF. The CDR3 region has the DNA TGTGCCAGCAGTCCTCTCGGCGGTGAAGCTTTCTTT.

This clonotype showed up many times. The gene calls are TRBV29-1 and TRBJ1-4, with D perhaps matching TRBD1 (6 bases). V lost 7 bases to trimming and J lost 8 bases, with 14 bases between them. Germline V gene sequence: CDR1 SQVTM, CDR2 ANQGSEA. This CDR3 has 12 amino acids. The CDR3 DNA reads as TGCAGCGCTTTGACAGGCGGAGAAAAACTGTTTTTT. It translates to CSALTGGEKLFF.

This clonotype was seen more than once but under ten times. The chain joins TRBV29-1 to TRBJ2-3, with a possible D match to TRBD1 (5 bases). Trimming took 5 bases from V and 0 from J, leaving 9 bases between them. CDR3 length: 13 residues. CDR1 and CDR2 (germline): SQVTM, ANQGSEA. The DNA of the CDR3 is TGCAGCGTTATGGGGCGTAGCACAGATACGCAGTATTTT. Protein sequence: CSVMGRSTDTQYF.

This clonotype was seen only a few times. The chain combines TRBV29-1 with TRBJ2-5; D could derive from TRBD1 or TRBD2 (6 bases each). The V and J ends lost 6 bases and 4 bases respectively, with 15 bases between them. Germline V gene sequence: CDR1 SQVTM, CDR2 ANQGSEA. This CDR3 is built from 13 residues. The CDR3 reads CSVNLGGLETQYF. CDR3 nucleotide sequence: TGCAGCGTCAACCTTGGGGGGCTAGAGACCCAGTACTTC.

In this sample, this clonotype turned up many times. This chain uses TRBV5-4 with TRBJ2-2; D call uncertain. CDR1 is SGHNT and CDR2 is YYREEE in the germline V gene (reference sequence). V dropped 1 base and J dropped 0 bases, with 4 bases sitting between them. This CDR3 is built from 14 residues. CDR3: CASSLSANTGELFF. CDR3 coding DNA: TGTGCCAGCAGCTTGTCAGCGAACACCGGGGAGCTGTTTTTT.

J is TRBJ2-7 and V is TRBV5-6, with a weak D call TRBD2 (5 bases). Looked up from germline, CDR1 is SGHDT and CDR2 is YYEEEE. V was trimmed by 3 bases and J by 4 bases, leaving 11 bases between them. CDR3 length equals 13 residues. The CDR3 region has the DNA TGTGCCAGCAGCTCTCTCCGGGATTACGAGCAGTACTTC. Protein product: CASSSLRDYEQYF.

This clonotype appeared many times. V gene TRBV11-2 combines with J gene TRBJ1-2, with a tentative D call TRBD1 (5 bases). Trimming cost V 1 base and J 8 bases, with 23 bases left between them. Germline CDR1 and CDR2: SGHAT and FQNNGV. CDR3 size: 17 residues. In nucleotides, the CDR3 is TGTGCCAGCAGCTTAGGTCCCCTGACAGTTTGCTCGGACGGCTACACCTTC. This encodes CASSLGPLTVCSDGYTF.

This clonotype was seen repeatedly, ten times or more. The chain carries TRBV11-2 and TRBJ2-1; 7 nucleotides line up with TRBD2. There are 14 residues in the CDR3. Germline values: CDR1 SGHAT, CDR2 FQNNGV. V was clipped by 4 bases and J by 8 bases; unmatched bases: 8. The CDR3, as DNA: TGTGCCAGCAGCTGGGGAGGGACGGACTATGAGCAGTTCTTC. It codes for CASSWGGTDYEQFF.

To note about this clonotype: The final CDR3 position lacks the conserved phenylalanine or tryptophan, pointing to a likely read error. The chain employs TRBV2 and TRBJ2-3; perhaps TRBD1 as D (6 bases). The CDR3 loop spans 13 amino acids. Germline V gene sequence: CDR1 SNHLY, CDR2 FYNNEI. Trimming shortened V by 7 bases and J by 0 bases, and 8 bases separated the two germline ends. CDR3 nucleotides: TGTGCCAGCAAGGGACAAAGCACAGATACGCAGTATTCT. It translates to CASKGQSTDTQYS.